The 2 T cell receptor beta chains below were found in one sample sequenced in a study of cytomegalovirus exposure and HLA in healthy donors. Primers for the PCR totalled 60 Vbeta and 13 Jbeta. Clones were read by immunoSEQ multiplex PCR, and TCRdb kept only the in-frame ones, dropping some. In the table there are over 150,000 clones, about four fifths of which are singletons. The specimen was PBMCs. The source is a woman aged 45-59 years in good health and CMV-seropositive.

CDR3 loop: CASSIGATNTEAFF. The CDR3 DNA follows: TGTGCCAGTAGTATTGGGGCGACGAACACTGAAGCTTTCTTT. This chain uses TRBV19 with TRBJ1-1; a weak D match, TRBD1 (5 bases). V dropped 3 bases and J dropped 1 base, with 9 bases sitting between them. The CDR3 consists of 14 residues. Germline CDR1 is LNHDA and CDR2 is SQIVND (reference sequence).

Note on this clone: One end of the junction does not line up with germline, which may come from a read error. The rearrangement joins TRBV6-1 to TRBJ2-3, with 12 bases that match TRBD1. Germline loops: CDR1 MNHNS, CDR2 SASEGT. The CDR3 has 14 residues. The CDR3 nucleotides are TGTGCCAGCAGGGGGACAGGGGGCACGGATACGCAGTATTTT. This sequence encodes CASRGTGGTDTQYF.